This entry is about one T cell receptor (beta chain). V lost 0 bases to trimming and J lost 0 bases, with 9 bases between them. Looked up from germline, CDR1 is SGHNT and CDR2 is YYREEE (reference sequence). The CDR3 sequence is 15 residues long. Method: immunoSEQ multiplex PCR; TCRdb's copy keeps in-frame clones and lacks some. In the table there are around 180,000 clones, approximately 91% of which are singletons. These data come from a study of control samples from healthy donors and cancer patients. The sample taken for sequencing was blood. The V call is TRBV5-4, the J call TRBJ1-2; maybe TRBD1 (6 bases). The TCR comes from a woman aged 35 to 49 in good health. CDR3 protein: CASSLGGQTNYGYTF. The CDR3 DNA follows: TGTGCCAGCAGCTTGGGCGGACAGACTAACTATGGCTACACCTTC.